The T cell receptor (beta chain) under discussion was sequenced for a study of T cell responses to AZD1222 COVID-19 vaccine. Repertoires were generated with immunoSEQ multiplex PCR, while TCRdb's copy carries only in-frame clones and drops some. The table lists under 150,000 clones, around 90% of them singletons. Researchers grouped second doses given at about 4 or about 12 weeks into one pool. As concerns this clone: What it recognizes is unknown.

Germline CDR1 is KGHSH and CDR2 is LQKENI. After removal of 8 bases from V and 2 bases from J, the junction contained 5 bases not matched to a gene. CDR3 length: 13 residues. Overall study findings and caveats: Donors in the cohort were predominantly white British and more often female, and clonal diversity was possibly underestimated. Spike was spanned by vaccine-associated CD4 TCRs, which were dominant at 160-218 and 743-854.

The material was peripheral blood, obtained 28 days after the second AZD1222 dose. The receptor comes from an adult who received the AZD1222 COVID-19 vaccine. The V and J genes are TRBV18 and TRBJ2-5, with 7 nucleotides matching TRBD2. Written as DNA, the CDR3 is TGTGCCAGCCGACTAGCCAGGCAAGAGACCCAGTACTTC. This translates into CASRLARQETQYF. Full variable domain (rest looked up from reference TRBV18 and TRBJ2-5): NAGVMQNPRHLVRRRGQEARLRCSPMKGHSHVYWYRQLPEEGLKFMVYLQKENIIDESGMPKERFSAEFPKEGPSILRIQQVVRGDSAAYFCASRLARQETQYFGPGTRLLVL.